The clone carrying this T cell receptor (beta chain) was observed many times. This specimen comes from a study of neurological immune-mediated disorders. CDR1 DFQATT and CDR2 SNEGSKA come from the germline V gene (reference sequence). The V end lost 3 bases, the J end lost 4 bases, and 13 bases lay between the germline ends. This CDR3 has 14 residues. A single record per CDR3 protein comes from TCRdb applying MiXCR to the 5' RACE reads. This table has under 80,000 distinct CDR3 sequences, around 3.9% appearing once. The sequence was obtained from a man aged 30 to 45 with multiple sclerosis. The material sequenced was PBMCs. The rearrangement links TRBV20-1 to TRBJ1-5; D unresolved. CDR3 amino acids: CSARSRIGNQPQHF. The CDR3 DNA follows: TGCAGTGCTAGGTCCAGGATCGGTAATCAGCCCCAGCATTTT.